Below are 8 T cell receptor beta chains sequenced from a single sample in a study of cytomegalovirus exposure and HLA in healthy donors. A multiplex PCR was run with 60 Vbeta primers and 13 Jbeta primers. Measured with immunoSEQ multiplex PCR; TCRdb has only the in-frame clones, and not every one. Among about 170,000 clones listed, 77% were seen once. The sequenced sample was PBMCs. These receptors came from a woman aged 30 to 39 in good health and CMV-seropositive.

The gene calls are TRBV30 and TRBJ1-1; 11 bases match TRBD1. This CDR3 region has 16 residues. The germline V gene has CDR1 GTSNPN and CDR2 SVGIG (reference sequence). V gave up 3 bases and J gave up 4 bases; unmatched junction bases: 10. CDR3 amino acids: CAWSGQGARWGTEAFF. DNA of the CDR3: TGTGCCTGGAGCGGACAGGGGGCCCGGTGGGGCACTGAAGCTTTCTTT.

In DNA form, the CDR3 reads TGTGCCAGCAGTTTGGGACAGGGGGCGGTCGGGGAGCTGTTTTTT. This codes for CASSLGQGAVGELFF. V gene TRBV28 combines with J gene TRBJ2-2; 12 bases map to TRBD1. With V trimmed by 3 bases and J by 7 bases, 3 bases remained unmatched. From germline, CDR1 is MDHEN and CDR2 SYDVKM. The CDR3 has 15 amino acids.

This chain connects TRBV7-6 to TRBJ1-4; 9 nucleotides match TRBD1. J gave up 8 bases and V 8 bases, and 12 bases lay outside the gene matches. The CDR3 consists of 15 residues. Germline V gene sequence: CDR1 SGHVS, CDR2 FNYEAQ. As DNA, the CDR3 is TGTGCCAGCCGTGATTCGGGACAGGGTGACGAAAAACTGTTTTTT. Encoded protein: CASRDSGQGDEKLFF.

This clone came up a few times. The J gene is TRBJ2-5, the V gene TRBV19; TRBD2 aligns across 9 bases. The V gene end was trimmed by 3 bases and the J gene end by 5 bases; junction bases not matched to a gene: 10. The CDR3 totals 16 residues. Per the germline V gene, CDR1 is LNHDA and CDR2 is SQIVND (reference sequence). The CDR3 sequence: CASSMWFSGSKETQYF. The CDR3 DNA is TGTGCCAGTAGTATGTGGTTTAGCGGGAGTAAGGAGACCCAGTACTTC. Complete variable domain (other parts from reference TRBV19 and TRBJ2-5): DGGITQSPKYLFRKEGQNVTLSCEQNLNHDAMYWYRQDPGQGLRLIYYSQIVNDFQKGDIAEGYSVSREKKESFPLTVTSAQKNPTAFYLCASSMWFSGSKETQYFGPGTRLLVL.

V is TRBV9 and J is TRBJ2-5; TRBD2 is a possible D gene (6 bases). CDR1 is SGDLS, CDR2 YYNGEE, per germline. This CDR3 spans 16 amino acids. Trimming stripped 1 base from V and 11 bases from J, with 24 bases between. Here the CDR3 DNA reads TGTGCCAGCAGCGTATGGACTTCGGGGGATCTGGGAGAGCAGTACTTC. It translates to CASSVWTSGDLGEQYF.

This clone appeared a few times. This CDR3 is CASSRDSNTDYEQYF. DNA for the CDR3: TGCGCCAGCAGCCGAGACAGCAATACAGACTACGAGCAGTACTTC. V usage is TRBV5-1 and J usage is TRBJ2-7, with D possibly matching TRBD1 (5 bases). The CDR3 covers 15 residues. In germline, CDR1 is SGHRS, CDR2 YFSETQ. With 4 bases removed from V and 3 bases from J, the gap between germline ends came to 17 bases. The whole variable domain, filled in from reference TRBV5-1 and TRBJ2-7, reads KAGVTQTPRYLIKTRGQQVTLSCSPISGHRSVSWYQQTPGQGLQFLFEYFSETQRNKGNFPGRFSGRQFSNSRSEMNVSTLELGDSALYLCASSRDSNTDYEQYFGPGTRLTVT.

As concerns this clone: Other DNA sequences of this sample code for an identical CDR3. J is TRBJ2-3 and V is TRBV28; the match to TRBD2 covers 8 bases. Unmatched junction bases numbered 2, after V lost 3 bases and J lost 3 bases. The CDR3 totals 14 residues. In germline, CDR1 is MDHEN, CDR2 SYDVKM. This chain's CDR3 is CASSFVAGTDTQYF. As DNA, the CDR3 is TGTGCCAGCAGTTTCGTAGCGGGAACAGATACGCAGTATTTT.

The CDR3 DNA reads as TGTGCCAGCAGCCCAGACAACTACAATGAGCAGTTCTTC. Translating gives CASSPDNYNEQFF. The rearrangement links TRBV13 to TRBJ2-1; D is unclear. The CDR3 sequence is 13 residues long. Trimming cost V 5 bases and J 3 bases, with 8 bases left between them. Germline V lookup: CDR1 PRHDT, CDR2 FYEKMQ (reference sequence).